Listed here are 19 T cell receptor beta chains from one sample, sequenced in a study of identical twins. TCRdb reprocessed the 5' RACE reads with MiXCR, giving one entry per CDR3 protein. This repertoire shows approximately 700,000 distinct CDR3 sequences, 15% to 20% found once; its top ten account for 10% to 15%. The sample was also reused in another study, on T cells expressing NK-cell markers.

The material sequenced was PBMCs. The receptors originated from a woman aged 18-29 years in good health.

This clonotype was observed once. V and J are TRBV7-9 and TRBJ2-5, with 10 positions matching TRBD2. Looked up from germline, CDR1 is SEHNR and CDR2 is FQNEAQ (reference sequence). The CDR3 length is 14 residues. The V segment lost 8 bases and the J segment 7 bases; nucleotides outside the gene matches: 10. The CDR3 sequence is CASLRAGGPGTQYF. The CDR3 coding sequence is TGTGCCAGCCTTCGAGCGGGAGGGCCCGGGACCCAGTACTTC. The whole variable domain, remainder taken from reference TRBV7-9 and TRBJ2-5, is DTGVSQNPRHKITKRGQNVTFRCDPISEHNRLYWYRQTLGQGPEFLTYFQNEAQLEKSRLLSDRFSAERPKGSFSTLEIQRTEQGDSAMYLCASLRAGGPGTQYFGPGTRLLVL.

V gene TRBV12-3 or TRBV12-4 combines with J gene TRBJ2-5; no firm D call. The V end was cut by 8 bases, the J end by 4 bases, with 14 bases between. The CDR3 runs to 13 residues. The CDR3 sequence is CASGLGFGETQYF. The CDR3, as DNA: TGTGCCAGCGGTCTAGGGTTTGGAGAGACCCAGTACTTC.

The genes are TRBV7-9 and TRBJ2-3; tentatively, D is TRBD2 (6 bases). The CDR3 sequence is 16 residues long. Germline loops: CDR1 SEHNR, CDR2 FQNEAQ (reference sequence). V lost 4 bases and J lost 2, with 16 bases in between. This CDR3 is CASSSGEATITDTQYF. CDR3 sequence (DNA): TGTGCCAGCAGCTCGGGGGAGGCGACTATCACAGATACGCAGTATTTT.

Only a few counts were recorded for this clonotype. V gene TRBV10-2 combines with J gene TRBJ2-7; unclear D gene. Germline CDR1 reads WSHSY; CDR2 reads SAAADI. Trimming took 3 bases from V and 3 from J, leaving 9 bases between them. The CDR3 covers 13 residues. This CDR3 is CASSDSKGYEQYF. CDR3 nucleotide sequence: TGCGCCAGCAGTGACTCGAAAGGCTACGAGCAGTACTTC.

The genes are TRBV29-1 and TRBJ2-7; D remains unclear. CDR1 and CDR2 (germline): SQVTM, ANQGSEA. Trimming took 4 bases from V and 6 from J, leaving 10 bases between them. The CDR3 loop spans 11 amino acids. This CDR3 reads CSVADGGEQYF. The DNA for the CDR3 is TGCAGCGTTGCTGACGGCGGCGAGCAGTACTTC.

The J gene is TRBJ2-7, the V gene TRBV12-3 or TRBV12-4; 8 bases agree with TRBD1. The trim removed 6 bases at V and 4 bases at J, leaving 8 bases unmatched. The CDR3 length is 14 residues. The CDR3 spells CASRGQGGSYEQYF. The CDR3 region has the DNA TGTGCCAGCAGAGGACAGGGAGGCTCTTACGAGCAGTACTTC.

The chain links TRBV20-1 to TRBJ2-4, with D uncertain. The CDR3 extends over 13 amino acids. From germline, CDR1 is DFQATT and CDR2 SNEGSKA (reference sequence). Between the trimmed V and J ends, which lost 6 bases and 1 base, there was a span of 10 bases. The CDR3 here is CSAKEWAKNIQYF. The CDR3 coding sequence is TGCAGTGCCAAAGAGTGGGCCAAAAACATTCAGTACTTC.

This clonotype was detected only a few times. This chain uses TRBV5-6 with TRBJ2-7; TRBD1 aligns across 7 bases. Germline V CDR1 and CDR2: SGHDT, YYEEEE. V was pared by 2 bases and J by 13 bases, with 9 bases of the junction left unmatched. This CDR3 region has 12 residues. In nucleotides, the CDR3 is TGTGCCAGCAGCTTTGGAGTGGCAGGGGGATACTTC. Protein product: CASSFGVAGGYF.

The V and J genes are TRBV4-2 and TRBJ2-3, with D tentatively TRBD1 or TRBD2 (6 bases each). The germline V and J ends were trimmed by 0 bases and 4 bases, with 14 bases remaining between them. This CDR3 has 16 residues. From germline, CDR1 is LGHNA and CDR2 YNFKEQ. CDR3 amino acids: CASSQEEGGEADTQYF. In nucleotides, the CDR3 is TGTGCCAGCAGCCAAGAGGAGGGGGGCGAGGCAGATACGCAGTATTTT.

This chain uses TRBV12-3 or TRBV12-4 with TRBJ2-5, with D uncertain. The CDR3 runs to 13 residues. Trimming removed 5 bases from V and 5 bases from J, with 12 bases in between. This CDR3 is CASSRNRRETQYF. For the CDR3, the DNA is TGTGCCAGCAGTCGGAACCGCCGGGAGACCCAGTACTTC.

V is TRBV15 and J is TRBJ2-3; no clear D. Germline CDR1 and CDR2: LNHNV and YYDKDF (reference sequence). Trimming shortened V by 0 bases and J by 6 bases, and 13 bases separated the two germline ends. The CDR3 sequence is 15 residues long. CDR3 loop: CATSRDPSRADTQYF. In DNA form, the CDR3 reads TGTGCCACCAGCAGAGACCCTAGTAGAGCGGATACGCAGTATTTT.

This clonotype was seen only a few times. V and J are TRBV20-1 and TRBJ2-5; D unclear. The ends were cut back, 3 bases at V and 7 bases at J, with 18 bases in the middle. CDR1 DFQATT and CDR2 SNEGSKA come from the germline V gene (reference sequence). The CDR3 contains 14 residues. The CDR3 loop is CSASVEGSGRTQYF. The CDR3 nucleotides are TGCAGTGCTAGCGTCGAAGGGTCAGGTAGGACCCAGTACTTC.

This clonotype was observed many times. The V gene is TRBV12-3 or TRBV12-4, the J gene TRBJ2-3; 7 bases map to TRBD2. J gave up 8 bases and V 7 bases, and 3 bases lay outside the gene matches. This CDR3 has 11 amino acids. The CDR3 coding sequence is TGTGCCAGCAAGGGGAGGGGTACGCAGTATTTT. This translates into CASKGRGTQYF.

The chain is built from TRBV6-1 and TRBJ1-3; 9 bases map to TRBD1. The CDR3 has 17 amino acids. The germline V gene has CDR1 MNHNS and CDR2 SASEGT. The junction had 11 bases not matched to a gene; V was cut back by 5 bases and J by 3 bases. The CDR3 protein is CASSPGTGKKGGNTIYF. The DNA for the CDR3 is TGTGCCAGCAGTCCAGGGACAGGGAAAAAGGGTGGAAACACCATATATTTT.

This clonotype was found a few times. The V call is TRBV12-3 or TRBV12-4, the J call TRBJ2-7; 8 bases match TRBD2. CDR3 length equals 18 residues. V shed 3 bases and J 5 bases; nucleotides not matched to a gene: 18. Here the CDR3 reads CASSLGTRRNLVFDEQYF. CDR3 nucleotides: TGTGCCAGCAGTTTGGGGACTAGAAGGAATCTGGTCTTTGACGAGCAGTACTTC.

The genes are TRBV18 and TRBJ2-1, with unresolved D. Looked up from germline, CDR1 is KGHSH and CDR2 is LQKENI. V was shortened by 2 bases and J by 4 bases, with 12 bases between the two germline ends. This CDR3 has 15 amino acids. The CDR3: CASSPTALSYNEQFF. CDR3 coding DNA: TGTGCCAGCTCACCAACAGCCCTTTCTTACAATGAGCAGTTCTTC. The full variable domain, rest sourced from reference TRBV18 and TRBJ2-1, is NAGVMQNPRHLVRRRGQEARLRCSPMKGHSHVYWYRQLPEEGLKFMVYLQKENIIDESGMPKERFSAEFPKEGPSILRIQQVVRGDSAAYFCASSPTALSYNEQFFGPGTRLTVL.

CDR3 in amino acids: CASSQGGIGGAFF. CDR3 DNA sequence: TGTGCCAGCAGCCAGGGCGGTATTGGAGGAGCTTTCTTT. This sequence joins TRBV7-9 and TRBJ1-1, with D possibly matching TRBD1 (5 bases). The CDR3 extends over 13 amino acids. Germline V lookup: CDR1 SEHNR, CDR2 FQNEAQ (reference sequence). Trimming shortened V by 5 bases and J by 10 bases, and 17 bases separated the two germline ends.

This clonotype came up a few times. The chain links TRBV7-2 to TRBJ1-1, with D possibly being TRBD1 (6 bases). The CDR3 consists of 12 residues. Trimming pared 1 base from V and 11 bases from J, leaving 11 bases between. Germline CDR1 is SGHTA and CDR2 is FQGNSA. CDR3 sequence (DNA): TGTGCCAGCAGCTTAGGCAGGGGTAGGGCTTTCTTT. Translated: CASSLGRGRAFF.

The chain uses TRBV2 and TRBJ1-2, with D perhaps TRBD1 (5 bases). The CDR3 sequence is 11 residues long. The V and J ends lost 6 bases and 6 bases respectively, with 8 bases between them. Germline CDR1 reads SNHLY; CDR2 reads FYNNEI. CDR3 nucleotides: TGTGCCAGCAGACAAGGGGATGGCTACACCTTC. Amino acid sequence: CASRQGDGYTF.